This TCR beta chain is from a study of shared clonotypes between healthy human individuals. Overall study results and limits: Roughly 5% of naive CD4 clonotypes were common to four donors.

About this clone: What it binds is unknown.

Method: immunoSEQ multiplex PCR; TCRdb's copy keeps in-frame clones and lacks some. The repertoire holds 2 million to 2.5 million clones, roughly 90% seen once, with approximately 0.41% in the top ten. The CDR3 contains 16 residues. Germline V gene data show CDR1 as MDHEN and CDR2 as SYDVKM. Germline trimming cut 7 bases from V and 0 bases from J; bases unmatched to any gene: 9. The sequencing input was naive CD4+ T cells from PBMCs. Subset indicated: CD45RA+ positively selected. This receptor was obtained from a man younger than 35 in good health. Some clones in this sample may be carry-over from other donors' samples. J is TRBJ2-1 and V is TRBV28; 7 positions agree with TRBD1. CDR3 sequence: CASTTGSGGSYNEQFF. For the CDR3, the DNA is TGTGCCAGCACTACCGGGTCAGGGGGCTCCTACAATGAGCAGTTCTTC.